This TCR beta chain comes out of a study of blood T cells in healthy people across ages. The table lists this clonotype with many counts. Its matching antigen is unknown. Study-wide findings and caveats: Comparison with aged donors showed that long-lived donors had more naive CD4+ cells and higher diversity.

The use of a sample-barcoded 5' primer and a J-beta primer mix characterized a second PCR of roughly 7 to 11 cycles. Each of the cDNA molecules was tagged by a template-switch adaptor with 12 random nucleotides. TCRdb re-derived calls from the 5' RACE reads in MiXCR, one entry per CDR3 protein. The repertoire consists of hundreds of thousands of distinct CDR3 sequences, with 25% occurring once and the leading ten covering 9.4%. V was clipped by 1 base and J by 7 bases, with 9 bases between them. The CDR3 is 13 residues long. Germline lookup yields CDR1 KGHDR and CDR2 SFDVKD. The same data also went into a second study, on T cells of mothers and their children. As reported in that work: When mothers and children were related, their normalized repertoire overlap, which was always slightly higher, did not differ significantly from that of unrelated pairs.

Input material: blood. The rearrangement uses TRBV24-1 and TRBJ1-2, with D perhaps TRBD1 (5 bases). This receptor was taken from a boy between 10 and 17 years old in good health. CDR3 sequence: CATSDFRGRGYTF. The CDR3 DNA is TGTGCCACCAGTGATTTTAGGGGCCGTGGCTACACCTTC.